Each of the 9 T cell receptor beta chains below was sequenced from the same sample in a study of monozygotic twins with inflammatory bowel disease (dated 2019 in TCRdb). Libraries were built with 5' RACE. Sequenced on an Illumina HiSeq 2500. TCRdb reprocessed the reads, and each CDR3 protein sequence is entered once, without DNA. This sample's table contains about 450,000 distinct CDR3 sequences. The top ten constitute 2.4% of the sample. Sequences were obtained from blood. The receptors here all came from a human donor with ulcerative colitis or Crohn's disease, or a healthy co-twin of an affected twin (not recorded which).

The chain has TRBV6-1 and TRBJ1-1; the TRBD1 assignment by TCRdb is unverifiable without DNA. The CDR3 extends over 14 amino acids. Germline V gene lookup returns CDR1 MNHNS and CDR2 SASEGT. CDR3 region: CASRGRGMNTEAFF.

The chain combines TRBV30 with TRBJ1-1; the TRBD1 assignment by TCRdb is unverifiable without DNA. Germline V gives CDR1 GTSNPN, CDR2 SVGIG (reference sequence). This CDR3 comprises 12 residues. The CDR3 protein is CAWSPTGLQAFF.

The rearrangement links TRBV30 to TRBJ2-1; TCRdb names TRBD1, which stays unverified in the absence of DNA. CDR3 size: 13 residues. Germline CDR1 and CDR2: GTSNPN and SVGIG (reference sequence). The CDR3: CAWWDRTYNEQFF.

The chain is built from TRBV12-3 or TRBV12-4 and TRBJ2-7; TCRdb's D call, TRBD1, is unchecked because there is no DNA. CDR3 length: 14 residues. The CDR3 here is CASSSFRGRVEQYF.

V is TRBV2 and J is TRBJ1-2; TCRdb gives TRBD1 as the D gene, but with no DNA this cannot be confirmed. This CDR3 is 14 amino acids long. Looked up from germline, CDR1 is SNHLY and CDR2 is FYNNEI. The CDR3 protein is CASRVGTANYGYTF.

Here the CDR3 reads CASSESIGLADTQYF. The genes are TRBV2 and TRBJ2-3. Germline assignment: CDR1 SNHLY and CDR2 FYNNEI. The CDR3 totals 15 residues.

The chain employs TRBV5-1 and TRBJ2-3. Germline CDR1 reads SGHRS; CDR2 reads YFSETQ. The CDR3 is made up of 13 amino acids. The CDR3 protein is CASSFQDTDTQYF.

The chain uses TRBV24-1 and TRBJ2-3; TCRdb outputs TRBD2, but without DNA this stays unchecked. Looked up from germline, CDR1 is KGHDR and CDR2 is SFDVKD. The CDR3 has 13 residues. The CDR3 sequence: CATSGANTDTQYF.

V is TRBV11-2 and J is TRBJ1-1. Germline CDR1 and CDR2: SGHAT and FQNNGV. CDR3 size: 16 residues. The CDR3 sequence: CASSLGAGVLNTEAFF.